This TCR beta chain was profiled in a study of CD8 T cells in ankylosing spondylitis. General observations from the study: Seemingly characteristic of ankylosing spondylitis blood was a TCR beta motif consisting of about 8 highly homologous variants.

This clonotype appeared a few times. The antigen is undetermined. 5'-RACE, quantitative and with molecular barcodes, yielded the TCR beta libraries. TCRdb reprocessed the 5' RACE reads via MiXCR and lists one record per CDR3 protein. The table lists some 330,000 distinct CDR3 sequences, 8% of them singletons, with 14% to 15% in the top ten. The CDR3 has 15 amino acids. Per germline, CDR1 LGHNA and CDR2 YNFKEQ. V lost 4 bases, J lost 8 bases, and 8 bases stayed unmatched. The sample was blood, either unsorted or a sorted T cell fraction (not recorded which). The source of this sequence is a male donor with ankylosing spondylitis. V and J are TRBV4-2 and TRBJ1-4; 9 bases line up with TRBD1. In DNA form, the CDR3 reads TGTGCCAGCAGCCCCCCGGGACAGGGTATAGAAAAACTGTTTTTT. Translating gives CASSPPGQGIEKLFF.